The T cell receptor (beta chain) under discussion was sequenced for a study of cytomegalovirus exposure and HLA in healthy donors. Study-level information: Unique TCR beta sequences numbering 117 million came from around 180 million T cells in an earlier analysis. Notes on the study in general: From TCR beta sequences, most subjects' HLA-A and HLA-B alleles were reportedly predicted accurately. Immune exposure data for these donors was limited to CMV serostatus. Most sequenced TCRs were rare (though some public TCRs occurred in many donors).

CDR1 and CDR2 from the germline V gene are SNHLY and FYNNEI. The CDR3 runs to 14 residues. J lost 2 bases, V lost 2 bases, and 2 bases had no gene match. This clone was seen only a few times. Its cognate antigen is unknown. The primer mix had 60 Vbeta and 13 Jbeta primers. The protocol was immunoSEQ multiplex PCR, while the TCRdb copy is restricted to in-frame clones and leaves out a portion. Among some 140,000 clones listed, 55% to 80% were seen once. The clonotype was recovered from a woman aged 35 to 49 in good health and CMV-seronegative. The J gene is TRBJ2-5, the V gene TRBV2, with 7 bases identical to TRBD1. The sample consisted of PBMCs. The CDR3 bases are TGTGCCAGCAGTGAAAAGGACAGGCAAGAGACCCAGTACTTC. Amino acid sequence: CASSEKDRQETQYF.